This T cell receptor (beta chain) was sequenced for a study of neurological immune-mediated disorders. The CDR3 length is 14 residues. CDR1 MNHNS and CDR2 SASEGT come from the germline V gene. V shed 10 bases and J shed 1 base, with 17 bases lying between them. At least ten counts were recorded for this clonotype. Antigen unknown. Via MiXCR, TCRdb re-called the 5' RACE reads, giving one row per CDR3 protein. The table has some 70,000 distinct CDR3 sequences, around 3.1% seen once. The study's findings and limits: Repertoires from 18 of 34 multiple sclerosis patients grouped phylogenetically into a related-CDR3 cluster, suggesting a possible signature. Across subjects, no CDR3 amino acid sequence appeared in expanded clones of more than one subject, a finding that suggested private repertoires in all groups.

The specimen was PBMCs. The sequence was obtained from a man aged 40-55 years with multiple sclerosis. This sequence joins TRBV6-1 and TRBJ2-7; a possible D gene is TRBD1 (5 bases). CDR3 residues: CATIPQGTSYEQYF. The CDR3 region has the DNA TGTGCCACCATCCCCCAGGGAACGTCCTACGAGCAGTACTTC.